This paragraph covers one T cell receptor (beta chain) sequence. The antigen is not known. This CDR3 spans 13 amino acids. Germline V gene sequence: CDR1 SEHNR, CDR2 FQNEAQ (reference sequence). Clones were read by immunoSEQ multiplex PCR, and TCRdb kept only the in-frame ones, dropping some. The sample records about 78,000 clones, 90% being singletons. This record comes from a study of T cell responses to AZD1222 COVID-19 vaccine. Study-wide findings and caveats: White British donors predominated, females outnumbered males, and clonal diversity was possibly underestimated.

The sequenced sample was peripheral blood, obtained 28 days after the second AZD1222 dose. The V and J genes are TRBV7-9 and TRBJ2-2; 12 nucleotides line up with TRBD2. This receptor was identified in an adult who received the AZD1222 COVID-19 vaccine. For the CDR3, the DNA is TGTGCTCCTAGCGGGAGGGCCACCGGGGAGCTGTTTTTT. This gives the protein CAPSGRATGELFF.